This T cell receptor (beta chain) is drawn from a study of cytomegalovirus exposure and HLA in healthy donors. Study-wide context: An early data release held tens of millions of unique TCRs from HLA-typed donors.

In the case of this clone: Its antigen is as yet unknown.

13 Jbeta primers and 60 Vbeta primers were used for the PCR. Sequencing was performed with immunoSEQ multiplex PCR; in TCRdb, only in-frame clones are kept and a portion is missing. The sample contains about 140,000 clones, about three quarters of which appear only once. Trimming took 0 bases from V and 1 from J, leaving 10 bases between them. This CDR3 contains 17 residues. Germline V lookup: CDR1 LGHNT, CDR2 FRNRAP. Study conclusions and caveats: Prior analysis indicated that the majority of TCR beta V segments exhibited productivity approximately 87% or approximately 30% of the time. In a later analysis, CMV-associated beta chains were mostly HLA-associated, it appeared. Reportedly, diagnosis of cytomegalovirus status by the classifier showed high specificity and sensitivity.

The sequencing sample was made of PBMCs. The TCR comes from a male donor in good health and CMV-seronegative. This sequence joins TRBV12-5 and TRBJ1-6; D not resolved. DNA for the CDR3: TGTGCTAGTGGTTTGGTACGGGGAGGATCCTATAATTCACCCCTCCACTTT. Translated, it gives CASGLVRGGSYNSPLHF.